This T cell receptor beta chain was sequenced for a study of long-term antiretroviral therapy in people with HIV. About the research overall: First collections came about a decade before the 2015 immediate-ART recommendation.

The V gene's germline CDR1 is SGHAT and CDR2 FQNNGV. The CDR3 is made up of 17 amino acids. V dropped 1 base and J dropped 2; count of bases not matched to a gene: 7. Researchers report immunoSEQ v3.0 was run at survey level. It was roughly 40,000-50,000 T-cell genomes per sample that sequencing targeted. Measured with immunoSEQ multiplex PCR; TCRdb has only the in-frame clones, and not every one. The table records over 15,000 clones, 77% of them present only once. This clone was seen a few times. The V call is TRBV11-2, the J call TRBJ1-4; the match to TRBD1 covers 7 bases. The TCR was taken from a man aged 25 to 45 with HIV. The sequenced sample was unsorted PBMCs, obtained less than 2.2 years before starting antiretroviral therapy. The CDR3 DNA reads TGTGCCAGCAGCTTAGCCCTCCCGACAGGGACTAATGAAAAACTGTTTTTT. Translating it yields CASSLALPTGTNEKLFF.